Below, 16 T cell receptor beta chains from the same sample are listed, as sequenced in a study of lymphopenia after photon versus proton radiotherapy. The method was immunoSEQ multiplex PCR; TCRdb's version includes in-frame clones alone and lacks a portion of them. In the table there are some 27,000 clones, roughly four fifths of which are singletons. The sample here was peripheral blood, taken from a patient treated with photon-based radiotherapy. These receptors came from a man aged 50-59 years with gastric cancer.

The rearrangement joins TRBV5-6 to TRBJ1-2, with 7 nucleotides matching TRBD1. CDR1 and CDR2 (germline): SGHDT, YYEEEE. The CDR3 has 14 residues. V lost 0 bases to trimming and J lost 5 bases; unmatched junction nucleotides: 4. CDR3 sequence (DNA): TGTGCCAGCAGCTTGGTAGGGGGCGGGTATGGCTACACCTTC. Amino acid sequence: CASSLVGGGYGYTF.

In its sample, this clone was seen once. The chain employs TRBV4-1 and TRBJ1-1; a possible D gene is TRBD1 (5 bases). CDR3 size: 13 residues. Germline CDR1 is MGHRA and CDR2 is YSYEKL. Trimming left V 0 bases short and J 6 bases short, with 8 bases between. The CDR3 reads CASSQDRGAEAFF. CDR3 sequence (DNA): TGCGCCAGCAGCCAAGATCGGGGGGCTGAAGCTTTCTTT.

The V call is TRBV12-5, the J call TRBJ1-5; TRBD1 might be the D (6 bases). The CDR3 spans 19 residues. The germline V gene encodes CDR1 LGHNT and CDR2 FRNRAP. V shed 0 bases and J shed 3 bases, with 21 bases lying between them. CDR3 residues: CASGLVPFVGGRLNQPQHF. For the CDR3, the DNA is TGTGCTAGTGGTTTGGTACCTTTCGTTGGGGGCCGCCTCAATCAGCCCCAGCATTTT.

This chain uses TRBV5-4 with TRBJ2-3; 9 positions agree with TRBD1. CDR3 length: 16 amino acids. With V trimmed by 4 bases and J by 0 bases, 6 bases remained unmatched. Germline-derived CDR1 and CDR2 are SGHNT and YYREEE (reference sequence). CDR3 in amino acids: CASSILQGASTDTQYF. The CDR3 DNA reads TGTGCCAGCAGCATCCTACAGGGGGCAAGCACAGATACGCAGTATTTT.

The chain couples TRBV6-1 to TRBJ2-3, with TRBD2 matching over 7 bases. V dropped 6 bases and J dropped 4; count of bases not matched to a gene: 10. The CDR3 extends over 15 amino acids. The germline CDR1 and CDR2 sequences are MNHNS and SASEGT. This CDR3 is CASRRTSKAADTQYF. The CDR3 bases are TGTGCCAGCAGGAGGACTAGTAAGGCAGCAGATACGCAGTATTTT.

This chain connects TRBV5-1 to TRBJ2-1, with D perhaps matching TRBD2 (5 bases). The CDR3 has 12 amino acids. Germline-derived CDR1 and CDR2 are SGHRS and YFSETQ. V shed 2 bases and J shed 7 bases, with 7 bases lying between them. The CDR3 sequence is CASSFSGNEQFF. The CDR3, as DNA: TGCGCCAGCAGCTTCTCGGGGAATGAGCAGTTCTTC.

The chain links TRBV30 to TRBJ2-3; 10 positions match TRBD2. V dropped 4 bases and J dropped 6; count of bases not matched to a gene: 22. The length of the CDR3 is 19 residues. Germline CDR1 GTSNPN, CDR2 SVGIG (reference sequence). As DNA, the CDR3 is TGTGCCTGGAAACCCCATCGGGCGAGCGGGGGGGCCATCGAGGATACGCAGTATTTT. Protein: CAWKPHRASGGAIEDTQYF.

This chain links TRBV4-3 with TRBJ1-2, with TRBD1 as a possible D gene (5 bases). Trimming took off 2 bases at V and 1 base at J, with 11 bases between the two ends. The CDR3 contains 15 residues. Looked up from germline, CDR1 is LGHNA and CDR2 is YSLEER. Written as DNA, the CDR3 is TGCGCCAGCAGCCAAAACCCCCAGGGTAACTATGGCTACACCTTC. It is translated as CASSQNPQGNYGYTF.

This clone was seen a few times. The genes are TRBV5-1 and TRBJ1-1, with 12 bases that match TRBD1. This CDR3 is 18 amino acids long. Germline loops: CDR1 SGHRS, CDR2 YFSETQ. Trimming removed 0 bases from V and 5 bases from J; junction bases left unmatched: 11. In DNA form, the CDR3 reads TGCGCCAGCAGCTTGGCCGGGGGACAGGGGGCGCGGGTGACTGAAGCTTTCTTT. Translation: CASSLAGGQGARVTEAFF.

This sequence joins TRBV25-1 and TRBJ2-3; D is possibly TRBD2 (6 bases). V was shortened by 7 bases and J by 0 bases, with 14 bases between the two germline ends. CDR1 is MGHDK and CDR2 is SYGVNS in the germline V gene. The CDR3 has 15 residues. For the CDR3, the DNA is TGTGCCAGCAACCTTGAAGGGACTAGCACAGATACGCAGTATTTT. As protein: CASNLEGTSTDTQYF.

This clone was detected a few times. The chain is built from TRBV28 and TRBJ2-7; 9 bases fit TRBD1. V lost 5 bases to trimming and J lost 6 bases; unmatched junction nucleotides: 8. In germline, CDR1 is MDHEN, CDR2 SYDVKM. There are 14 residues in the CDR3. CDR3 bases: TGTGCCAGCAGTAGAGGGACAGGGAACGTCGAGCAGTACTTC. This sequence encodes CASSRGTGNVEQYF.

V usage is TRBV11-2 and J usage is TRBJ1-5; D gene ambiguous. V lost 1 base and J 0 bases, leaving 4 bases between the germline ends. The CDR3 has 14 residues. CDR1 and CDR2 from the germline V gene are SGHAT and FQNNGV. CDR3 sequence: CASSLAGSNQPQHF. CDR3 DNA: TGTGCCAGCAGCTTAGCAGGTAGCAATCAGCCCCAGCATTTT.

J is TRBJ2-1 and V is TRBV5-1; D might be TRBD1 (6 bases). The CDR3 spans 14 residues. CDR1 and CDR2 from the germline V gene are SGHRS and YFSETQ. Trimming stripped 0 bases from V and 7 bases from J, with 11 bases between. Here the CDR3 reads CASSLEQGRNEQFF. CDR3 DNA: TGCGCCAGCAGCTTGGAACAGGGTCGAAATGAGCAGTTCTTC.

The chain recombines TRBV11-2 with TRBJ1-4; a possible D gene is TRBD1 (5 bases). This CDR3 is built from 14 residues. Germline V gene sequence: CDR1 SGHAT, CDR2 FQNNGV. Deletions cut 5 bases from V and 10 bases from J, with 17 bases between. CDR3 nucleotide sequence: TGTGCCAGCAGCATAATGACTGGGGCAGGAAAACTGTTTTTT. Its translation is CASSIMTGAGKLFF.

This chain uses TRBV5-1 with TRBJ1-2; D is possibly TRBD1 (5 bases). Germline lookup yields CDR1 SGHRS and CDR2 YFSETQ. This CDR3 spans 12 amino acids. V lost 4 bases and J 9 bases, leaving 13 bases between the germline ends. The CDR3 DNA sequence: TGCGCCAGCAGCAGGGACTCAGGAAGCTACACCTTC. Its translation is CASSRDSGSYTF.

The V gene is TRBV20-1, the J gene TRBJ2-3; D is unresolved. The V gene lost 1 base and the J gene lost 6 bases, with 5 bases spanning the gap. Germline assignment: CDR1 DFQATT and CDR2 SNEGSKA (reference sequence). This CDR3 is 11 amino acids long. In nucleotides, the CDR3 is TGCAGTGCTAGAGTCGTTGATACGCAGTATTTT. This sequence encodes CSARVVDTQYF.